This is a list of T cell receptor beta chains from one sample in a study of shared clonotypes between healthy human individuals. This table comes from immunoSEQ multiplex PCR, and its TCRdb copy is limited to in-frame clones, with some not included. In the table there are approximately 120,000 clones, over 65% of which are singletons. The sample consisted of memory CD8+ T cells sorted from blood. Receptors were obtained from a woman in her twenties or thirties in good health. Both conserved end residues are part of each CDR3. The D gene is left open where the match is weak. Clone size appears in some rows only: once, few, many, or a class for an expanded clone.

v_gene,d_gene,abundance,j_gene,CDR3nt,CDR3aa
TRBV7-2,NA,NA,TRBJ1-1,TGTGCCAGCAGCAGGACCGCCCTCACTCTAATGAACACTGAAGCTTTCTTT,CASSRTALTLMNTEAFF
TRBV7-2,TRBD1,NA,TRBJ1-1,TGTGCCAGCAGCCACCACCGGGCTGACAGGGGAGAAGCTTTCTTT,CASSHHRADRGEAFF
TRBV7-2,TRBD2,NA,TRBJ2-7,TGTGCCAGCAGCTACGGACTAGCGGGATGGGAGCAGTACTTC,CASSYGLAGWEQYF
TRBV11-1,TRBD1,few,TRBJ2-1,TGTGCCAGCAGCTTAGTGGACAGGGGAGCCTACAATGAGCAGTTCTTC,CASSLVDRGAYNEQFF
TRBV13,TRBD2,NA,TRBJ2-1,TGTGCCAGCAGCTTAAGCGGGAGGATATCCTACAATGAGCAGTTCTTC,CASSLSGRISYNEQFF
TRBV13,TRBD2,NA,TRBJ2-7,TGTGCCAGCAGCCGAGGACTAGCGGGATCTGGTGAGCAGTACTTC,CASSRGLAGSGEQYF
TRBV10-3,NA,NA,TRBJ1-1,TGTGCCATCAGTGAGTCCTTCGGGGGCAGGGTGAACACTGAAGCTTTCTTT,CAISESFGGRVNTEAFF
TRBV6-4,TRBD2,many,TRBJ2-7,TGTGCCAGCAGTTACGCGGGAGGGAGTTACGAGCAGTACTTC,CASSYAGGSYEQYF
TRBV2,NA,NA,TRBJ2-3,TGTGCCAGCAGGAGGTCGGACTCCCTAATTCTCACAGATACGCAGTATTTT,CASRRSDSLILTDTQYF
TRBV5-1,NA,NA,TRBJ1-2,TGCGCCAGCAGTCCGAACGCAATCGGCGTCTCGTATGATGGCTACACCTTC,CASSPNAIGVSYDGYTF
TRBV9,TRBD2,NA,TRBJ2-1,TGTGCCAGCAGGGGTAGCGGGAGGAGCGATGAGCAGTTCTTC,CASRGSGRSDEQFF
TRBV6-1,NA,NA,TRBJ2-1,TGTGCCAGCAGCCCGACTAATAGGGAGTTCTATGAGCAGTTCTTC,CASSPTNREFYEQFF
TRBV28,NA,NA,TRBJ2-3,TGTGCCAGCAGTGTAGGGAGAGGCCCAGATACGCAGTATTTT,CASSVGRGPDTQYF
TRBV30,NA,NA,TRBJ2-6,TGTGCCTGGAACAGTAGACTCCTCTCTGGGGCCAACGTCCTGACTTTC,CAWNSRLLSGANVLTF
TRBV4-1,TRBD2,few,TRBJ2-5,TGCGCCAGCAGCCACCCTAGCGGGAGGGCCGATGAGACCCAGTACTTC,CASSHPSGRADETQYF
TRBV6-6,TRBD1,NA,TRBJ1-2,TGTGCCAGCAGGTCCGGGACAGGTAACGGCTACACCTTC,CASRSGTGNGYTF
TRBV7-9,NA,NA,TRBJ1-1,TGTGCCAGCAGCTTAAATCTGGGGCTGATGAACACTGAAGCTTTCTTT,CASSLNLGLMNTEAFF
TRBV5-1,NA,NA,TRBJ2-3,TGCGCCAGCAGCCTGAATCCGCCGGTCAGTGCGAGCGTGAGGAGGGACACAGATACGCAGTATTTT,CASSLNPPVSASVRRDTDTQYF
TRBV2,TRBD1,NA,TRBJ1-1,TGTGCCAGCAGTGAAGGACAGGGGGCTTCTTACACTGAAGCTTTCTTT,CASSEGQGASYTEAFF
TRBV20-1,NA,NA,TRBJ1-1,TGCAGTGTACCAGGGTCGGCCGCTTTCTTT,CSVPGSAAFF
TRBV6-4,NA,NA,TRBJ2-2,TGTGCCAGCACAAGGTTTGACCAGAACACCGGGGAGCTGTTTTTT,CASTRFDQNTGELFF
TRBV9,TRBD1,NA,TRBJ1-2,TGTGCCAGCAGCGGACGACAGGGGGCCGGCTATGGCTACACCTTC,CASSGRQGAGYGYTF
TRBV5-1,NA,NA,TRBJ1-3,TGCGCCAGCAGCTTGCCTGGAAACACCATATATTTT,CASSLPGNTIYF